The 30 T cell receptor beta chains below all came from one sample that was sequenced in a study of cytomegalovirus exposure and HLA in healthy donors. This PCR relied on a set of 60 Vbeta primers and 13 Jbeta primers. Generated by immunoSEQ multiplex PCR, the TCRdb table keeps only in-frame clones and is missing some. The sample yields some 23,000 clones, of which the top ten take up 17%. The material sequenced was PBMCs. These receptor sequences come from a male donor in good health and CMV-seropositive.

V gene TRBV7-9 combines with J gene TRBJ2-7, with 9 bases lining up with TRBD2. The CDR3 runs to 16 residues. The junction had 9 bases not matched to a gene; V was cut back by 2 bases and J by 4 bases. The germline V gene encodes CDR1 SEHNR and CDR2 FQNEAQ (reference sequence). CDR3 DNA: TGTGCCAGCAGCTTACGAGTCTGGCGGGAGGGGTACGAGCAGTACTTC. Translated: CASSLRVWREGYEQYF.

V and J are TRBV9 and TRBJ2-7, with TRBD2 matching 9 bases. Trimming removed 0 bases from V and 3 bases from J; junction bases left unmatched: 1. Germline CDR1 SGDLS, CDR2 YYNGEE. This CDR3 has 14 amino acids. For the CDR3, the DNA is TGTGCCAGCAGCGTAGAAGCGGGAGGCTACGAGCAGTACTTC. Protein: CASSVEAGGYEQYF.

The chain joins TRBV4-3 to TRBJ2-7; 9 bases are shared with TRBD2. Germline CDR1 and CDR2: LGHNA and YSLEER. This CDR3 is built from 16 residues. The ends lost 1 base at V and 1 base at J; junction bases unmatched: 5. The CDR3 DNA is TGCGCCAGCAGCCAAGGGCCAGCGGGAGGTTCCTACGAGCAGTACTTC. Translation gives CASSQGPAGGSYEQYF.

The chain employs TRBV30 and TRBJ1-4; unclear D gene. The CDR3 runs to 14 residues. Germline loops: CDR1 GTSNPN, CDR2 SVGIG (reference sequence). The V end lost 0 bases, the J end lost 10 bases, and 15 bases lay between the germline ends. The CDR3 DNA follows: TGTGCCTGGAGTGTTTCGTCTGCCCGAGGAAAACTGTTTTTT. It specifies CAWSVSSARGKLFF.

The chain has TRBV6-1 and TRBJ1-1; tentative D call: TRBD1 (5 bases). In germline, CDR1 is MNHNS, CDR2 SASEGT. V was shortened by 7 bases and J by 11 bases, with 17 bases between the two germline ends. The CDR3 runs 12 residues. As DNA, the CDR3 is TGTGCCAGCAACCACGGAGAGCGGGGGGCTTTCTTT. Translating it yields CASNHGERGAFF.

The chain is built from TRBV4-3 and TRBJ1-2; 9 bases align to TRBD1. Germline CDR1 LGHNA, CDR2 YSLEER. V was clipped by 0 bases and J by 4 bases; unmatched bases: 6. This CDR3 has 16 residues. CDR3 region: CASSQDNRGLVYGYTF. For the CDR3, the DNA is TGCGCCAGCAGCCAAGACAACAGGGGGCTGGTCTATGGCTACACCTTC.

The chain joins TRBV7-9 to TRBJ1-2; D unclear. The V end lost 2 bases, the J end lost 2 bases, and 15 bases lay between the germline ends. The CDR3 has 16 residues. The V gene's germline CDR1 is SEHNR and CDR2 FQNEAQ (reference sequence). CDR3 in amino acids: CASSLTVSPGNYGYTF. The CDR3, as DNA: TGTGCCAGCAGCTTAACGGTGTCACCCGGGAACTATGGCTACACCTTC.

The V gene is TRBV30, the J gene TRBJ1-2; D call uncertain. CDR1 is GTSNPN, CDR2 SVGIG, per germline (reference sequence). V was cut by 0 bases and J by 0 bases, with 5 bases left in between. CDR3 length equals 13 residues. The DNA for the CDR3 is TGTGCCTGGAGTGTAGAGGCTAACTATGGCTACACCTTC. Translated, it gives CAWSVEANYGYTF.

V usage is TRBV28 and J usage is TRBJ2-7, with 8 bases matching TRBD1. CDR1 MDHEN and CDR2 SYDVKM come from the germline V gene. V lost 2 bases and J lost 5; bases outside the gene matches: 8. The CDR3 spans 15 residues. The CDR3: CASSLLRDRGNEQYF. The CDR3 DNA follows: TGTGCCAGCAGTTTACTTCGTGACAGGGGCAACGAGCAGTACTTC.

This chain joins TRBV6-6 and TRBJ2-2; tentatively, D is TRBD1 (6 bases). Per germline, CDR1 MNHNY and CDR2 SVGAGI (reference sequence). CDR3 length equals 16 residues. Trimming removed 4 bases from V and 5 bases from J, with 17 bases in between. The CDR3 is CASSLRQALATGELFF. In DNA, the CDR3 is TGTGCCAGCAGTTTGAGACAGGCCTTGGCGACCGGGGAGCTGTTTTTT.

Notes on this clone: One end of the junction varies from germline; a read error may be responsible. V usage is TRBV29-1 and J usage is TRBJ2-3; 8 positions match TRBD1. Germline loops: CDR1 SQVTM, CDR2 ANQGSEA. There are 12 residues in the CDR3. The CDR3 DNA reads as TGTGGTGTAGACAGGGGAACAGATACGCAGTATTTT. Translation gives CGVDRGTDTQYF.

The chain combines TRBV15 with TRBJ2-6, with 8 bases identical to TRBD2. The V segment lost 3 bases and the J segment 0 bases; nucleotides outside the gene matches: 4. Germline V gives CDR1 LNHNV, CDR2 YYDKDF (reference sequence). The CDR3 extends over 17 amino acids. CDR3 region: CATSRRRGGSGANVLTF. The CDR3, as DNA: TGTGCCACCAGCAGGAGACGGGGGGGCTCTGGGGCCAACGTCCTGACTTTC.

J is TRBJ1-6 and V is TRBV9; D is possibly TRBD1 (5 bases). From germline, CDR1 is SGDLS and CDR2 YYNGEE. Trimming shortened V by 0 bases and J by 10 bases, and 11 bases separated the two germline ends. The CDR3 spans 14 residues. The CDR3 DNA reads TGTGCCAGCAGCGTAGGCAGGGTAGGGTCACCCCTCCACTTT. Protein product: CASSVGRVGSPLHF.

The chain recombines TRBV5-1 with TRBJ1-4, with D possibly being TRBD1 (5 bases). The CDR3 is made up of 15 amino acids. Trimming removed 2 bases at V and 8 bases at J, with 16 bases between. CDR1 and CDR2 from the germline V gene are SGHRS and YFSETQ. In DNA, the CDR3 is TGCGCCAGCAGCTTAATAGGCAGGGAGGGGGAAAAACTGTTTTTT. As protein: CASSLIGREGEKLFF.

The chain employs TRBV27 and TRBJ1-5; 9 nucleotides agree with TRBD1. Trimming cost V 8 bases and J 5 bases; bases outside gene matches: 7. Germline V lookup: CDR1 MNHEY, CDR2 SMNVEV (reference sequence). The CDR3 spans 14 residues. The CDR3 nucleotides read TGTGCCAGCGGAGTGGGACAGGGACATCAGCCCCAGCATTTT. This gives the protein CASGVGQGHQPQHF.

The rearrangement uses TRBV4-2 and TRBJ2-3; a possible D gene is TRBD2 (6 bases). Germline lookup yields CDR1 LGHNA and CDR2 YNFKEQ. CDR3 length: 14 residues. Trimming shortened V by 3 bases and J by 2 bases, and 9 bases separated the two germline ends. The CDR3 DNA sequence: TGTGCCAGCAGCCATCGCGGGGACACAGATACGCAGTATTTT. It is translated as CASSHRGDTDTQYF.

V is TRBV18 and J is TRBJ1-1; maybe TRBD1 (5 bases). Germline assignment: CDR1 KGHSH and CDR2 LQKENI. CDR3 size: 14 residues. V lost 5 bases to trimming and J lost 1 base, with 11 bases between them. CDR3 nucleotide sequence: TGTGCCAGCTCAAGGGTCCAGGGGAACACTGAAGCTTTCTTT. It encodes CASSRVQGNTEAFF.

This rearrangement joins TRBV29-1 to TRBJ2-7, with D perhaps TRBD2 (6 bases). Trimming took 6 bases from V and 1 from J, leaving 16 bases between them. Germline V gene sequence: CDR1 SQVTM, CDR2 ANQGSEA. This CDR3 region has 14 residues. CDR3 loop: CSVGAGLGSYEQYF. CDR3 nucleotide sequence: TGCAGCGTGGGAGCGGGTTTGGGGTCCTACGAGCAGTACTTC.

Remarks on this clone: Other nucleotide sequences from this sample produce the same CDR3. This CDR3 is CASSLSGGPYEQYF. CDR3 bases: TGCGCCAGCAGCTTGTCAGGGGGTCCCTACGAGCAGTACTTC. This chain links TRBV5-1 with TRBJ2-7; 7 bases map to TRBD1. Germline V gene data show CDR1 as SGHRS and CDR2 as YFSETQ. The CDR3 covers 14 residues. Trimming took 1 base from V and 2 from J; bases not matched to a gene: 3.

Notes on this clone: In the same sample, other DNA sequences code for this CDR3. V usage is TRBV7-9 and J usage is TRBJ2-7, with D tentatively TRBD2 (6 bases). From germline, CDR1 is SEHNR and CDR2 FQNEAQ (reference sequence). Deletions cut 3 bases from V and 0 bases from J, with 9 bases between. CDR3 length: 14 residues. The CDR3 DNA reads as TGTGCCAGCAGCTTGGCGGGGAGCTCCTACGAGCAGTACTTC. Its translation is CASSLAGSSYEQYF.

The V call is TRBV19, the J call TRBJ2-7; 10 nucleotides match TRBD1. The CDR3 is 15 amino acids. CDR1 is LNHDA and CDR2 is SQIVND in the germline V gene (reference sequence). Trimming cost V 5 bases and J 1 base; bases outside gene matches: 5. The CDR3 DNA sequence: TGTGCCAGTAGTGTCGAGGACAGGGGGTCCTACGAGCAGTACTTC. This sequence encodes CASSVEDRGSYEQYF.

This chain uses TRBV4-1 with TRBJ2-7; tentative D call: TRBD2 (5 bases). V lost 3 bases and J 4 bases, leaving 10 bases between the germline ends. The CDR3 consists of 13 residues. Germline CDR1 is MGHRA and CDR2 is YSYEKL. This CDR3 reads CASSQNSGYEQYF. The CDR3 DNA follows: TGCGCCAGCAGCCAGAACTCGGGATACGAGCAGTACTTC.

The chain links TRBV27 to TRBJ1-5, with TRBD1 as a possible D gene (5 bases). Germline loops: CDR1 MNHEY, CDR2 SMNVEV (reference sequence). V was shortened by 5 bases and J by 7 bases, with 24 bases between the two germline ends. The CDR3 has 17 residues. The CDR3 nucleotides read TGTGCCAGCAGTCCCCAATCCGGGACTGGGATGGAGCAGCCCCAGCATTTT. It encodes CASSPQSGTGMEQPQHF.

The genes are TRBV27 and TRBJ1-1, with D unclear. The germline V and J ends were trimmed by 8 bases and 1 base, with 14 bases remaining between them. The CDR3 consists of 14 residues. Germline CDR1 is MNHEY and CDR2 is SMNVEV (reference sequence). This CDR3 is CASARGRENTEAFF. The CDR3 nucleotides read TGTGCCAGCGCACGAGGTCGGGAGAACACTGAAGCTTTCTTT.

This sequence joins TRBV4-2 and TRBJ1-1; TRBD1 matches 9 bases. V shed 5 bases and J 5 bases; nucleotides not matched to a gene: 12. Looked up from germline, CDR1 is LGHNA and CDR2 is YNFKEQ. This CDR3 is 16 amino acids long. The CDR3, as DNA: TGTGCCAGCAGCGCTTACCCGGGACAGGGCAGGACTGAAGCTTTCTTT. Translating gives CASSAYPGQGRTEAFF.

The chain joins TRBV4-2 to TRBJ1-4, with D possibly matching TRBD1 (6 bases). CDR3 length: 14 amino acids. Trimming removed 1 base at V and 7 bases at J, with 10 bases between. Germline lookup yields CDR1 LGHNA and CDR2 YNFKEQ. This chain's CDR3 is CASSQGTAVEKLFF. CDR3 DNA sequence: TGTGCCAGCAGCCAAGGGACAGCGGTTGAAAAACTGTTTTTT.

The chain combines TRBV30 with TRBJ2-3, with a tentative D call TRBD2 (5 bases). The CDR3 sequence is 13 residues long. V lost 2 bases, J lost 2 bases, and 8 bases lay in between. Germline-derived CDR1 and CDR2 are GTSNPN and SVGIG (reference sequence). This chain's CDR3 is CAWSSGSTDTQYF. The CDR3 DNA follows: TGTGCCTGGAGTTCGGGGTCCACAGATACGCAGTATTTT.

This chain connects TRBV6-4 to TRBJ2-2; TRBD2 matches 10 bases. Germline V gene sequence: CDR1 MRHNA, CDR2 SNTAGT. V gave up 3 bases and J gave up 6 bases; unmatched junction bases: 1. The CDR3 is 14 residues long. The CDR3 DNA is TGTGCCAGCAGTGAACTAGCGGGGTCCGGGGAGCTGTTTTTT. It specifies CASSELAGSGELFF.

The chain joins TRBV5-1 to TRBJ2-2; perhaps TRBD2 as D (6 bases). The V and J ends lost 7 bases and 4 bases respectively, with 17 bases between them. The CDR3 extends over 15 amino acids. The germline gives CDR1 SGHRS, CDR2 YFSETQ. The CDR3 reads CASFPEGYSTGELFF. In DNA, the CDR3 is TGCGCCAGCTTCCCGGAGGGCTATAGCACCGGGGAGCTGTTTTTT.

The chain employs TRBV5-1 and TRBJ2-1; 9 bases align to TRBD2. Unmatched junction bases numbered 10, after V lost 1 base and J lost 5 bases. CDR1 SGHRS and CDR2 YFSETQ come from the germline V gene. This CDR3 comprises 17 residues. CDR3 protein: CASSLRPWRGGHNEQFF. The CDR3 bases are TGCGCCAGCAGCTTGCGGCCTTGGCGGGGGGGCCACAATGAGCAGTTCTTC. Variable domain in full (rest from reference TRBV5-1 and TRBJ2-1): KAGVTQTPRYLIKTRGQQVTLSCSPISGHRSVSWYQQTPGQGLQFLFEYFSETQRNKGNFPGRFSGRQFSNSRSEMNVSTLELGDSALYLCASSLRPWRGGHNEQFFGPGTRLTVL.